These 29 T cell receptor beta chains share one sample of origin, sequenced in a study of cytomegalovirus exposure and HLA in healthy donors. The PCR contained 60 Vbeta and 13 Jbeta primers. Method: immunoSEQ multiplex PCR; TCRdb's copy keeps in-frame clones and lacks some. The sample contains about 150,000 clones, around 60% of which appear only once. Sequencing was done on a sample of PBMCs. The receptors here all came from a woman in her sixties or seventies in good health and CMV-seropositive.

The V and J genes are TRBV5-4 and TRBJ1-2, with a possible D match to TRBD1 (5 bases). The V gene's germline CDR1 is SGHNT and CDR2 YYREEE (reference sequence). This CDR3 is 15 amino acids long. Trimming left V 5 bases short and J 8 bases short, with 22 bases between. CDR3 sequence: CASSFVSQGNEGYTF. The CDR3 DNA is TGTGCCAGCAGTTTTGTGTCCCAGGGAAATGAGGGCTACACCTTC.

The DNA for the CDR3 is TGTGCCAGCAGCTTTCTCTTGGCGGGAGGGCCGGGGTCTACAGATACGCAGTATTTT. This sequence encodes CASSFLLAGGPGSTDTQYF. The chain joins TRBV11-2 to TRBJ2-3, with TRBD2 identical over 9 bases. Unmatched junction bases numbered 16, after V lost 3 bases and J lost 3 bases. The CDR3 spans 19 residues. Germline V gives CDR1 SGHAT, CDR2 FQNNGV.

The rearrangement links TRBV5-1 to TRBJ2-7, with D possibly being TRBD2 (6 bases). The V end was cut by 6 bases, the J end by 6 bases, with 10 bases between. The CDR3 spans 11 residues. Per germline, CDR1 SGHRS and CDR2 YFSETQ. CDR3 bases: TGCGCCAGCAAATACGGGGGCGAGCAGTACTTC. It codes for CASKYGGEQYF. The full variable domain, its missing parts supplied by reference TRBV5-1 and TRBJ2-7, is KAGVTQTPRYLIKTRGQQVTLSCSPISGHRSVSWYQQTPGQGLQFLFEYFSETQRNKGNFPGRFSGRQFSNSRSEMNVSTLELGDSALYLCASKYGGEQYFGPGTRLTVT.

The chain uses TRBV30 and TRBJ1-1; possibly TRBD1 for D (5 bases). CDR1 and CDR2 (germline): GTSNPN, SVGIG (reference sequence). V was pared by 4 bases and J by 6 bases, with 15 bases between. The CDR3 spans 13 residues. The CDR3 loop reads CAWTIVRGAEAFF. The DNA of the CDR3 is TGTGCCTGGACTATTGTCCGGGGGGCTGAAGCTTTCTTT.

The chain couples TRBV27 to TRBJ2-7; 9 bases are shared with TRBD1. Germline CDR1 is MNHEY and CDR2 is SMNVEV (reference sequence). The V and J ends lost 3 bases and 2 bases, in that order; junction bases with no gene match: 5. The CDR3 contains 15 residues. The CDR3 here is CASSFSGTGTYEQYF. The CDR3 DNA reads as TGTGCCAGCAGTTTTTCCGGGACAGGGACCTACGAGCAGTACTTC.

About this clone itself: Relative to the germline gene, one junction end is altered; a read error may explain this. The chain is built from TRBV2 and TRBJ2-4; 7 bases are a match to TRBD1. The CDR3 has 13 residues. CDR1 SNHLY and CDR2 FYNNEI come from the germline V gene. The CDR3 region is CASSVGSDRDLSF. The CDR3 DNA sequence: TGTGCCAGCAGTGTGGGCTCTGACAGGGATCTTTCTTTC.

This clone has only one observation. The V and J genes are TRBV28 and TRBJ2-3; D perhaps matches TRBD2 (5 bases). Trimming pared 7 bases from V and 1 base from J, leaving 18 bases between. The CDR3 spans 16 residues. The germline gives CDR1 MDHEN, CDR2 SYDVKM. CDR3 nucleotides: TGTGCCAGCACCCCTCCTCTAGCCCCAGGCACAGATACGCAGTATTTT. This codes for CASTPPLAPGTDTQYF.

The V call is TRBV11-1, the J call TRBJ2-1, with D unresolved. Deletions cut 3 bases from V and 6 bases from J, with 12 bases between. The CDR3 is 14 residues long. Germline CDR1 and CDR2: SGHAT and FQDESV (reference sequence). The CDR3 DNA sequence: TGTGCCAGCAGCTTGCCCGGGTTGGGCAATGAGCAGTTCTTC. It specifies CASSLPGLGNEQFF.

This chain connects TRBV28 to TRBJ2-7; D perhaps matches TRBD2 (6 bases). Per germline, CDR1 MDHEN and CDR2 SYDVKM. The CDR3 consists of 15 residues. Trimming pared 5 bases from V and 4 bases from J, leaving 18 bases between. CDR3 residues: CASSPPWGRNYEQYF. The CDR3 DNA follows: TGTGCCAGCAGTCCCCCGTGGGGGAGGAATTACGAGCAGTACTTC.

The CDR3 DNA reads as TGTGCCAGCAGCTCGGGACTGAATCAAGAGACCCAGTACTTC. As protein: CASSSGLNQETQYF. V usage is TRBV14 and J usage is TRBJ2-5; tentative D call: TRBD2 (6 bases). V shed 5 bases and J shed 2 bases, with 12 bases lying between them. There are 14 residues in the CDR3. The germline V gene encodes CDR1 SGHDN and CDR2 FVKESK.

This chain links TRBV4-2 with TRBJ2-1, with a weak D call TRBD2 (5 bases). The CDR3 loop spans 17 amino acids. Trimming removed 4 bases from V and 6 bases from J, with 22 bases in between. Per germline, CDR1 LGHNA and CDR2 YNFKEQ. CDR3 region: CASSPTNRRTRGNEQFF. The CDR3 nucleotides are TGTGCCAGCAGCCCCACAAATCGGAGAACTCGGGGCAATGAGCAGTTCTTC.

V is TRBV7-9 and J is TRBJ2-7, with D uncertain. This CDR3 region has 13 residues. The germline gives CDR1 SEHNR, CDR2 FQNEAQ (reference sequence). V dropped 0 bases and J dropped 5 bases, with 8 bases sitting between them. DNA for the CDR3: TGTGCCAGCAGCTTAGCGGGTCAGGACGAGCAGTACTTC. It specifies CASSLAGQDEQYF.

In its sample, this clone was seen a few times. The rearrangement uses TRBV11-2 and TRBJ2-1, with TRBD2 as a possible D gene (6 bases). This CDR3 contains 19 residues. Germline V gene data show CDR1 as SGHAT and CDR2 as FQNNGV. V was trimmed by 5 bases and J by 3 bases, leaving 26 bases between them. DNA of the CDR3: TGTGCCAGCAGCACCCCCCGGCTTGCGGCACGGGAGATCTACAATGAGCAGTTCTTC. This gives the protein CASSTPRLAAREIYNEQFF.

The chain carries TRBV5-1 and TRBJ2-5; 9 bases line up with TRBD1. The junction had 9 bases not matched to a gene; V was cut back by 8 bases and J by 4 bases. Germline V gives CDR1 SGHRS, CDR2 YFSETQ. There are 14 residues in the CDR3. The DNA for the CDR3 is TGCGCCAGTTTTACAGGGGGCGCAGGAGAGACCCAGTACTTC. Translating gives CASFTGGAGETQYF.

On this clone itself: A junction boundary mismatches the germline segment, possibly from a read error. The V gene is TRBV7-9, the J gene TRBJ2-1; no clear D. CDR1 and CDR2 (germline): SEHNR, FQNEAQ (reference sequence). The CDR3 runs to 12 residues. The CDR3 sequence: CSSSLGRNEQFF. CDR3 coding DNA: TGTTCCAGCAGCTTAGGCAGGAATGAGCAGTTCTTC.

This clone was seen more than once but under ten times. The rearrangement uses TRBV7-3 and TRBJ2-3; maybe TRBD2 (6 bases). CDR1 is SGHTA, CDR2 FQGTGA, per germline. This CDR3 is 17 amino acids long. V was cut by 5 bases and J by 2 bases, with 20 bases left in between. The CDR3 loop reads CASSLTGTARNTDTQYF. The CDR3 DNA reads TGTGCCAGCAGCCTCACCGGGACTGCAAGGAACACAGATACGCAGTATTTT.

This sequence joins TRBV7-8 and TRBJ2-2; D is uncertain. The CDR3 covers 15 residues. Trimming shortened V by 2 bases and J by 6 bases, and 13 bases separated the two germline ends. Germline V CDR1 and CDR2: SGHVS, FQNEAQ. CDR3 sequence reads: CASSLKETTAGELFF. As DNA, the CDR3 is TGTGCCAGCAGCTTAAAGGAAACTACTGCCGGGGAGCTGTTTTTT.

The genes are TRBV28 and TRBJ2-7, with 7 bases lining up with TRBD2. CDR3 length: 12 amino acids. Per the germline V gene, CDR1 is MDHEN and CDR2 is SYDVKM. J gave up 6 bases and V 10 bases, and 9 bases lay outside the gene matches. The CDR3 region is CATGGRAGEQYF. In DNA, the CDR3 is TGTGCCACCGGTGGGAGGGCCGGCGAGCAGTACTTC.

This clone was seen only a few times. The chain combines TRBV9 with TRBJ2-1; weak D call: TRBD1 (5 bases). Germline CDR1 SGDLS, CDR2 YYNGEE. The CDR3 contains 13 residues. The germline V and J ends were trimmed by 4 bases and 7 bases, with 12 bases remaining between them. CDR3 in amino acids: CASSSSGANEQFF. CDR3 bases: TGTGCCAGCAGCTCCAGTGGGGCGAATGAGCAGTTCTTC. Combining the CDR3 with reference TRBV9 and TRBJ2-1 gives the whole variable domain DSGVTQTPKHLITATGQRVTLRCSPRSGDLSVYWYQQSLDQGLQFLIQYYNGEERAKGNILERFSAQQFPDLHSELNLSSLELGDSALYFCASSSSGANEQFFGPGTRLTVL.

This clone showed up just once. The genes are TRBV27 and TRBJ2-1; 8 nucleotides match TRBD1. The CDR3 sequence is 15 residues long. The V segment lost 5 bases and the J segment 6 bases; nucleotides outside the gene matches: 9. CDR1 and CDR2 (germline): MNHEY, SMNVEV (reference sequence). CDR3 loop: CASSLDRGSFNEQFF. The CDR3 DNA reads as TGTGCCAGCAGTCTAGACAGGGGAAGCTTCAATGAGCAGTTCTTC.

This clone turned up a few times. The rearrangement uses TRBV7-3 and TRBJ2-5; tentative D call: TRBD1 (6 bases). Trimming removed 5 bases at V and 2 bases at J, with 12 bases between. Germline V gene sequence: CDR1 SGHTA, CDR2 FQGTGA. The CDR3 has 14 residues. The CDR3 region has the DNA TGTGCCAGCAGCCCCGGAAGGGGGCAAGAGACCCAGTACTTC. It encodes CASSPGRGQETQYF.

The chain's CDR3 is CASSILYFGTGNHEQYF. The CDR3 bases are TGTGCCAGTAGTATCCTCTACTTCGGGACAGGGAACCACGAGCAGTACTTC. The V gene is TRBV19, the J gene TRBJ2-7; 9 nucleotides agree with TRBD1. Trimming cost V 3 bases and J 5 bases; bases outside gene matches: 14. From germline, CDR1 is LNHDA and CDR2 SQIVND (reference sequence). CDR3 size: 17 residues.

This chain links TRBV19 with TRBJ2-5, with D possibly TRBD2 on 6 matching bases. The CDR3 has 17 residues. From germline, CDR1 is LNHDA and CDR2 SQIVND (reference sequence). V was trimmed by 4 bases and J by 6 bases, leaving 24 bases between them. The CDR3 coding sequence is TGTGCCAGTAGTACCCGGGACTCTCTGGGGCAGAGGAAGACCCAGTACTTC. Amino acid sequence: CASSTRDSLGQRKTQYF.

V is TRBV5-6 and J is TRBJ2-2, with 11 bases lining up with TRBD1. V shed 4 bases, J shed 2 bases, and the junction held 1 base outside the gene matches. This CDR3 has 15 residues. Germline-derived CDR1 and CDR2 are SGHDT and YYEEEE. In DNA, the CDR3 is TGTGCCAGCAGCAGGACAGGGGGCAACACCGGGGAGCTGTTTTTT. The encoded protein is CASSRTGGNTGELFF.

In this sample, this clone turned up a few times. CDR3 nucleotide sequence: TGTGCCAGCTCACCCGCCTGGGGCGATACGCAGTATTTT. The encoded protein is CASSPAWGDTQYF. The chain joins TRBV18 to TRBJ2-3; TRBD1 is a possible D gene (5 bases). Germline values: CDR1 KGHSH, CDR2 LQKENI. V dropped 3 bases and J dropped 6 bases, with 10 bases sitting between them. The CDR3 is 13 residues long.

The J gene is TRBJ2-5, the V gene TRBV18, with a possible D match to TRBD1 (6 bases). V shed 2 bases and J shed 2 bases, with 12 bases lying between them. The germline V gene encodes CDR1 KGHSH and CDR2 LQKENI. This CDR3 comprises 15 residues. Here the CDR3 DNA reads TGTGCCAGCTCACCATTCAGGACAGTTCAAGAGACCCAGTACTTC. It is translated as CASSPFRTVQETQYF. Looking up the rest from reference TRBV18 and TRBJ2-5 gives the full variable domain: NAGVMQNPRHLVRRRGQEARLRCSPMKGHSHVYWYRQLPEEGLKFMVYLQKENIIDESGMPKERFSAEFPKEGPSILRIQQVVRGDSAAYFCASSPFRTVQETQYFGPGTRLLVL.

This rearrangement joins TRBV28 to TRBJ2-5, with 9 bases that match TRBD1. Germline CDR1 reads MDHEN; CDR2 reads SYDVKM. The CDR3 contains 16 residues. The V segment lost 8 bases and the J segment 2 bases; nucleotides outside the gene matches: 12. The CDR3 region has the DNA TGTGCCAGCCTCACCGAAGGGACAGGGACGCAAGAGACCCAGTACTTC. It yields the protein CASLTEGTGTQETQYF.

The sample holds a few counts of this clone. The same CDR3 also results from other DNA sequences found in this sample. The chain couples TRBV28 to TRBJ2-7; no definite D call. Germline V gene data show CDR1 as MDHEN and CDR2 as SYDVKM. The CDR3 totals 13 residues. Trimming removed 3 bases at V and 0 bases at J, with 6 bases between. The CDR3 sequence is CASSFSGSYEQYF. Here the CDR3 DNA reads TGTGCCAGCAGTTTTTCCGGCTCCTACGAGCAGTACTTC.

This chain connects TRBV7-2 to TRBJ2-1, with a weak D call TRBD2 (5 bases). There are 16 residues in the CDR3. Germline V gene sequence: CDR1 SGHTA, CDR2 FQGNSA. Deletions cut 1 base from V and 0 bases from J, with 10 bases between. CDR3 nucleotide sequence: TGTGCCAGCAGCTTAGAAGGGAGCCTCTCCTACAATGAGCAGTTCTTC. Its protein is CASSLEGSLSYNEQFF.